This T cell receptor (beta chain) was sequenced in a study of cytomegalovirus exposure and HLA in healthy donors. Use of 60 Vbeta and 13 Jbeta primers characterized the PCR. Generated by immunoSEQ multiplex PCR, the TCRdb table keeps only in-frame clones and is missing some. Among roughly 150,000 clones listed, 70% to 80% were seen once. V lost 6 bases and J lost 2; bases outside the gene matches: 7. This CDR3 is 14 amino acids long. From germline, CDR1 is SGHDT and CDR2 YYEEEE. This chain joins TRBV5-6 and TRBJ1-2; 7 bases match TRBD1. This TCR derives from a woman in her 40s in good health and CMV-seronegative. The source material was PBMCs. This CDR3 is CASTSDRRNYGYTF. In DNA form, the CDR3 reads TGTGCCAGCACCTCGGACAGGCGGAACTATGGCTACACCTTC.